The T cell receptor beta chain described here comes from a study of blood T cells in healthy people across ages. A second PCR of 7 to 11 cycles used a sample-barcoded 5' primer and a J-beta primer mix. TCRdb independently ran MiXCR on the 5' RACE reads; one entry per CDR3 protein. The table includes over a million distinct CDR3 sequences, approximately 42% detected once. This CDR3 is 17 amino acids long. The sequencing sample was made of blood. This TCR came from a woman aged 18-35 years in good health. V and J are TRBV21-1 and TRBJ2-5; the D segment call TRBD2 is taken from the table without a DNA check. TRBV21-1 is flagged as a pseudogene. In nucleotides, the CDR3 is TGTGCCAGCAGCAAAGGGGAGGACGGTCGGTACCAAGAGACCCAGTACTTC. Translation gives CASSKGEDGRYQETQYF.